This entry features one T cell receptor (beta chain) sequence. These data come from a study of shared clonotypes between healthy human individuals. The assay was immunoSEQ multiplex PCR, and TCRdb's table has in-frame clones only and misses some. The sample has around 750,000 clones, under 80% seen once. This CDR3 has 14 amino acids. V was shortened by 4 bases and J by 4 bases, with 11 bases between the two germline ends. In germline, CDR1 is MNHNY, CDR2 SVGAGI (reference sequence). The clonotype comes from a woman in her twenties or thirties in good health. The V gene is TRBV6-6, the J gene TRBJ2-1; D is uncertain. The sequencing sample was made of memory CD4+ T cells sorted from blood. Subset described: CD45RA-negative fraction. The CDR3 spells CASSSLGAYNEQFF. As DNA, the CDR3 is TGTGCCAGCAGTTCCCTCGGCGCATACAATGAGCAGTTCTTC.